Below, 19 T cell receptor beta chains from the same sample are listed, as sequenced in a study of T cells in Graves' hyperthyroidism and ophthalmopathy. The TCR beta CDR3 regions underwent amplification using RNA transcripts as the source. During a first-round RT-PCR of the TCR CDR3, the HTBI primer set was used. TCRdb re-analysed the multiplex PCR reads in MiXCR, keeping a single row per CDR3 protein. The profile shows about 290,000 distinct CDR3 sequences, over 12% of them singletons. Specimen: blood. These receptors all come from a woman in her forties or fifties with Graves' hyperthyroidism that later progressed to Graves' ophthalmopathy.

This clonotype was picked up many times. The rearrangement uses TRBV28 and TRBJ1-1, with D unclear. This CDR3 comprises 13 residues. Germline CDR1 is MDHEN and CDR2 is SYDVKM. V shed 6 bases and J shed 1 base, with 9 bases lying between them. CDR3 in amino acids: CASRPVPNTEAFF. The CDR3 bases are TGTGCCAGCAGGCCAGTTCCGAACACTGAAGCTTTCTTT. The entire variable domain, with the rest obtained from reference TRBV28 and TRBJ1-1, is as follows: DVKVTQSSRYLVKRTGEKVFLECVQDMDHENMFWYRQDPGLGLRLIYFSYDVKMKEKGDIPEGYSVSREKKERFSLILESASTNQTSMYLCASRPVPNTEAFFGQGTRLTVV.

This clonotype was observed many times. The gene calls are TRBV29-1 and TRBJ2-5, with 7 bases that match TRBD2. This CDR3 has 14 residues. The V gene's germline CDR1 is SQVTM and CDR2 ANQGSEA. The V and J ends lost 6 bases and 4 bases, in that order; junction bases with no gene match: 11. CDR3 sequence: CSVFEGRGRETQYF. The CDR3 nucleotides are TGCAGCGTGTTTGAGGGGAGGGGAAGAGAGACCCAGTACTTC.

This clonotype was detected many times. The V call is TRBV6-6, the J call TRBJ1-2; no clear D. The CDR3 extends over 14 amino acids. From germline, CDR1 is MNHNY and CDR2 SVGAGI (reference sequence). V lost 0 bases and J lost 6, with 11 bases in between. CDR3 coding DNA: TGTGCCAGCAGTTACTCGACGGGGAGGGATGGCTACACCTTC. As protein: CASSYSTGRDGYTF.

This clonotype was observed at least ten times. This chain uses TRBV15 with TRBJ1-5; D might be TRBD1 (6 bases). V was cut by 2 bases and J by 3 bases, with 20 bases left in between. Germline V lookup: CDR1 LNHNV, CDR2 YYDKDF (reference sequence). The CDR3 has 18 amino acids. The CDR3 is CATSRTATGVRNNQPQHF. CDR3 bases: TGTGCCACCAGCAGAACTGCGACAGGAGTTAGGAACAATCAGCCCCAGCATTTT.

This clonotype occurred many times. V and J are TRBV20-1 and TRBJ2-1, with 9 bases lining up with TRBD1. This CDR3 comprises 15 residues. Germline values: CDR1 DFQATT, CDR2 SNEGSKA (reference sequence). With 4 bases clipped from V and 9 bases from J, the junction kept 13 bases outside the gene matches. As DNA, the CDR3 is TGCAGTGCTACGCCCGCGGGACAGGGTGGTAGTGAGCAGTTCTTC. It translates to CSATPAGQGGSEQFF.

The chain combines TRBV7-2 with TRBJ1-1; TRBD1 matches at 9 bases. This CDR3 is 15 amino acids long. Germline V gene data show CDR1 as SGHTA and CDR2 as FQGNSA. The trim removed 5 bases at V and 4 bases at J, leaving 8 bases unmatched. The CDR3 sequence is CASSRTGTGSTEAFF. CDR3 nucleotide sequence: TGTGCCAGCAGCCGAACAGGGACAGGGAGCACTGAAGCTTTCTTT.

This clonotype was counted at least ten times. The gene calls are TRBV20-1 and TRBJ1-1, with 7 nucleotides matching TRBD1. The ends lost 0 bases at V and 8 bases at J; junction bases unmatched: 9. The CDR3 is made up of 14 amino acids. Germline V gene lookup returns CDR1 DFQATT and CDR2 SNEGSKA (reference sequence). CDR3 bases: TGCAGTGCTAGAGATCGGAAGGGGGCTACCGAAGCTTTCTTT. Protein: CSARDRKGATEAFF.

V is TRBV5-1 and J is TRBJ2-3, with a weak D call TRBD2 (5 bases). Per the germline V gene, CDR1 is SGHRS and CDR2 is YFSETQ. This CDR3 has 14 amino acids. The germline V and J ends were trimmed by 2 bases and 4 bases, with 11 bases remaining between them. The CDR3 coding sequence is TGCGCCAGCAGCTTAGTACTAGGAGCAGATACGCAGTATTTT. Its protein product is CASSLVLGADTQYF.

This clonotype was detected many times. The V call is TRBV3-1, the J call TRBJ2-1, with no clear D. Germline V lookup: CDR1 LGHDT, CDR2 YNNKEL (reference sequence). V was clipped by 0 bases and J by 4 bases, with 7 bases between them. The CDR3 has 14 residues. The CDR3, as DNA: TGTGCCAGCAGCCAAGAGTTGGCGTACAATGAGCAGTTCTTC. It is translated as CASSQELAYNEQFF.

The table lists this clonotype with many counts. V gene TRBV10-2 combines with J gene TRBJ2-6; 8 nucleotides agree with TRBD1. Germline V lookup: CDR1 WSHSY, CDR2 SAAADI. This CDR3 has 17 residues. V lost 6 bases to trimming and J lost 1 base; unmatched junction nucleotides: 8. The CDR3 loop is CASSPTGGRSGANVLTF. The CDR3 DNA follows: TGCGCCAGCAGCCCAACAGGGGGTCGGTCTGGGGCCAACGTCCTGACTTTC.

This clonotype was seen ten or more times. The chain joins TRBV27 to TRBJ1-1, with 7 nucleotides matching TRBD1. V lost 7 bases, J lost 6 bases, and 14 bases stayed unmatched. This CDR3 has 15 residues. Per germline, CDR1 MNHEY and CDR2 SMNVEV (reference sequence). The CDR3 DNA reads as TGTGCCAGCACCCCATACCCAGGGGGATTGCCTGAAGCTTTCTTT. Amino acids: CASTPYPGGLPEAFF.

This clonotype was observed many times. The J gene is TRBJ1-5, the V gene TRBV2; D is ambiguous. CDR1 and CDR2 from the germline V gene are SNHLY and FYNNEI. The CDR3 spans 13 residues. V lost 3 bases, J lost 6 bases, and 9 bases lay in between. CDR3 residues: CASSDSFGQPQHF. The CDR3 nucleotides read TGTGCCAGCAGTGACTCTTTCGGTCAGCCCCAGCATTTT.

The table lists this clonotype with a few counts. The rearrangement uses TRBV6-5 and TRBJ2-1; TRBD1 aligns across 9 bases. The CDR3 spans 15 residues. Unmatched junction bases numbered 7, after V lost 2 bases and J lost 8 bases. Germline CDR1 and CDR2: MNHEY and SVGAGI. In nucleotides, the CDR3 is TGTGCCAGCAGTTACGGGAACAGGGGGCGCGATGAGCAGTTCTTC. Its protein product is CASSYGNRGRDEQFF.

This clonotype was picked up many times. The CDR3 coding sequence is TGTGCCAGCAGCCGCCGACCGGGCACAGATACGCAGTATTTT. Translation: CASSRRPGTDTQYF. This chain links TRBV7-2 with TRBJ2-3; D remains ambiguous. The CDR3 extends over 14 amino acids. With 5 bases removed from V and 1 base from J, the gap between germline ends came to 10 bases. Germline V gene sequence: CDR1 SGHTA, CDR2 FQGNSA.

The rearrangement uses TRBV7-9 and TRBJ1-6; D gene uncertain. The ends were cut back, 5 bases at V and 8 bases at J, with 16 bases in the middle. Germline loops: CDR1 SEHNR, CDR2 FQNEAQ (reference sequence). The CDR3 is 15 amino acids. The CDR3 is CASSLPGPKDSPLHF. The CDR3 DNA sequence: TGTGCCAGCAGCCTTCCGGGTCCGAAGGATTCACCCCTCCACTTT.

The table lists this clonotype with many counts. The V gene is TRBV6-2 or TRBV6-3, the J gene TRBJ2-2; no firm D call. The V gene lost 8 bases and the J gene lost 0 bases, with 10 bases spanning the gap. This CDR3 region has 14 residues. Germline CDR1 reads MNHEY; CDR2 reads SVGEGT. CDR3 nucleotide sequence: TGTGCCAGCTCGGGTGGAGCGAACACCGGGGAGCTGTTTTTT. This gives the protein CASSGGANTGELFF.

This clonotype was seen repeatedly, ten times or more. This sequence joins TRBV20-1 and TRBJ1-1, with D hard to call. CDR1 is DFQATT, CDR2 SNEGSKA, per germline (reference sequence). The CDR3 totals 13 residues. CDR3 in DNA: TGCACTACAATGGGGAGATTGAACACTGAAGCTTTCTTT. It encodes CTTMGRLNTEAFF.

This clonotype occurred many times. CDR3 DNA sequence: TGTGCCAGCAGACTAGCGGGAGTACGTGAGCAGTTCTTC. This gives the protein CASRLAGVREQFF. The chain recombines TRBV2 with TRBJ2-1; 11 positions match TRBD2. Germline values: CDR1 SNHLY, CDR2 FYNNEI. The ends lost 6 bases at V and 9 bases at J; junction bases unmatched: 4. The CDR3 runs to 13 residues.

This clonotype was seen many times. V and J are TRBV5-1 and TRBJ2-6, with 7 bases lining up with TRBD1. This CDR3 has 19 residues. With 1 base clipped from V and 0 bases from J, the junction kept 10 bases outside the gene matches. The germline V gene has CDR1 SGHRS and CDR2 YFSETQ. The CDR3 region has the DNA TGCGCCAGCAGCTTGACCCCGGGACAGAAAATCTCTGGGGCCAACGTCCTGACTTTC. It is translated as CASSLTPGQKISGANVLTF.